The 27 T cell receptor beta chains below come from one sample, sequenced in a study of shared clonotypes between healthy human individuals (dated by TCRdb to 2019 to 2021). Libraries were built with the immunoSEQ multiplex PCR assay. TCRdb provides this immuneACCESS table in a form limited to in-frame rearrangements. Some clones are lacking; in checked studies, under half of them reflect an unresolved V gene, and why the rest are absent is not known. This sample gives 2 million to 2.5 million clones in total; 80% to 95% of them show up just once. The ten most abundant clones make up about 0.39% of the sample. The sequenced material came from naive CD4+ T cells from PBMCs. Explained via the paper, the cell subset or site label denotes: CD45RA+ positively selected. The receptor set was obtained from a man younger than 30 in good health. Some clones in this sample may be carry-over from other donors' samples.

This chain links TRBV2 with TRBJ2-7, with 11 positions matching TRBD2. The trim removed 1 base at V and 6 bases at J, leaving 2 bases unmatched. CDR3 length: 14 residues. Germline lookup yields CDR1 SNHLY and CDR2 FYNNEI. The CDR3 nucleotides read TGTGCCAGCAGTGAAGGACTAGCGGGACGCGAGCAGTACTTC. This codes for CASSEGLAGREQYF.

The rearrangement links TRBV6-1 to TRBJ2-5; 7 bases are shared with TRBD2. CDR1 is MNHNS, CDR2 SASEGT, per germline. CDR3 length: 13 amino acids. The J segment lost 3 bases and the V segment lost 6 bases, leaving 4 bases of the junction unmatched. In DNA, the CDR3 is TGTGCCAGCAGGGCGGGAGCGGAAGAGACCCAGTACTTC. It encodes CASRAGAEETQYF.

This chain uses TRBV5-8 with TRBJ2-7; possible D gene TRBD1, 5 bases. The CDR3 covers 14 residues. The V end lost 1 base, the J end lost 5 bases, and 13 bases lay between the germline ends. Germline V lookup: CDR1 SGHTS, CDR2 YDEGEE. CDR3 protein: CASSLWTINNEQYF. The CDR3 bases are TGTGCCAGCAGCTTGTGGACAATCAACAACGAGCAGTACTTC.

The gene calls are TRBV15 and TRBJ2-5, with no clear D. V was clipped by 3 bases and J by 5 bases, with 10 bases between them. The CDR3 has 13 amino acids. The germline CDR1 and CDR2 sequences are LNHNV and YYDKDF (reference sequence). The CDR3 coding sequence is TGTGCCACCAGCAGGCGACGATGGGAGACCCAGTACTTC. Translating it yields CATSRRRWETQYF.

The gene calls are TRBV5-4 and TRBJ2-4; tentatively, D is TRBD1 or TRBD2 (6 bases each). The CDR3 is 14 amino acids. V lost 0 bases and J lost 8, with 12 bases in between. Per the germline V gene, CDR1 is SGHNT and CDR2 is YYREEE (reference sequence). CDR3 region: CASSLGGARDIQYF. CDR3 DNA sequence: TGTGCCAGCAGCTTGGGGGGGGCCAGGGACATTCAGTACTTC.

V and J are TRBV29-1 and TRBJ1-2; D unclear. The germline V and J ends were trimmed by 4 bases and 5 bases, with 14 bases remaining between them. CDR1 is SQVTM, CDR2 ANQGSEA, per germline. The length of the CDR3 is 13 residues. The CDR3: CSVGFRVGYGYTF. The DNA for the CDR3 is TGCAGCGTTGGTTTCCGGGTCGGGTATGGCTACACCTTC.

This chain links TRBV2 with TRBJ2-1; D might be TRBD2 (5 bases). V lost 9 bases to trimming and J lost 0 bases, with 30 bases between them. CDR3 length: 20 amino acids. Germline V gene lookup returns CDR1 SNHLY and CDR2 FYNNEI. CDR3 amino acids: CASAPSRVHSHGFSYNEQFF. DNA for the CDR3: TGTGCCAGTGCCCCTAGCCGGGTCCACTCCCACGGCTTCTCCTACAATGAGCAGTTCTTC.

In regard to this clone: Other nucleotide sequences from this sample produce the same CDR3. J is TRBJ1-3 and V is TRBV28; D remains unclear. Trimming stripped 8 bases from V and 4 bases from J, with 9 bases between. The CDR3 extends over 12 amino acids. Germline V gives CDR1 MDHEN, CDR2 SYDVKM. CDR3 DNA: TGTGCCAGCTCCCCCGGAGGAAACACCATATATTTT. Amino acid sequence: CASSPGGNTIYF.

The V call is TRBV6-5, the J call TRBJ2-7; D may match TRBD1 or TRBD2 (5 bases each). The CDR3 spans 15 residues. The germline V gene has CDR1 MNHEY and CDR2 SVGAGI. V was pared by 6 bases and J by 0 bases, with 15 bases between. For the CDR3, the DNA is TGTGCCAGCAGCCCTTCCTTGGGGGTCTCCTACGAGCAGTACTTC. As protein: CASSPSLGVSYEQYF.

The chain links TRBV7-9 to TRBJ2-5; TRBD1 is a possible D gene (5 bases). The germline V and J ends were trimmed by 0 bases and 5 bases, with 13 bases remaining between them. This CDR3 region has 15 residues. The V gene's germline CDR1 is SEHNR and CDR2 FQNEAQ (reference sequence). CDR3 amino acids: CASSLAGAGMETQYF. The CDR3 DNA reads TGTGCCAGCAGCTTAGCTGGGGCAGGGATGGAGACCCAGTACTTC.

The rearrangement links TRBV4-1 to TRBJ1-5; possibly TRBD1 for D (5 bases). The germline gives CDR1 MGHRA, CDR2 YSYEKL. The germline V and J ends were trimmed by 4 bases and 9 bases, with 22 bases remaining between them. CDR3 length: 16 amino acids. The CDR3 region is CASSLTSGLRARPQHF. In DNA, the CDR3 is TGCGCCAGCAGCCTCACCTCGGGGCTCCGAGCCCGGCCCCAGCATTTT.

This sequence joins TRBV20-1 and TRBJ1-1, with D perhaps TRBD1 (6 bases). This CDR3 is 11 amino acids long. Trimming stripped 6 bases from V and 11 bases from J, with 16 bases between. Germline CDR1 DFQATT, CDR2 SNEGSKA (reference sequence). CDR3 in amino acids: CSAPTQGTAFF. DNA of the CDR3: TGCAGTGCGCCTACACAGGGTACTGCTTTCTTT.

The chain employs TRBV29-1 and TRBJ2-7, with D perhaps matching TRBD2 (6 bases). The V end lost 1 base, the J end lost 0 bases, and 13 bases lay between the germline ends. CDR3 size: 15 residues. Germline V gene data show CDR1 as SQVTM and CDR2 as ANQGSEA. Here the CDR3 DNA reads TGCAGCGTTGAAGGTGGCGGGAAAAGCTCCTACGAGCAGTACTTC. Its protein product is CSVEGGGKSSYEQYF.

The count of this clone is one. The sample has other DNA sequences that encode this CDR3 too. The V call is TRBV9, the J call TRBJ1-5; D is perhaps TRBD1 (6 bases). The CDR3 is 14 amino acids. Germline values: CDR1 SGDLS, CDR2 YYNGEE. V was trimmed by 0 bases and J by 6 bases, leaving 10 bases between them. The CDR3 DNA sequence: TGTGCCAGCAGCGTAGGGAGGGGGGGTCAGCCCCAGCATTTT. This gives the protein CASSVGRGGQPQHF. Supplemented by reference TRBV9 and TRBJ1-5, the full variable domain reads DSGVTQTPKHLITATGQRVTLRCSPRSGDLSVYWYQQSLDQGLQFLIQYYNGEERAKGNILERFSAQQFPDLHSELNLSSLELGDSALYFCASSVGRGGQPQHFGDGTRLSIL.

J is TRBJ1-1 and V is TRBV28; D not resolved. Between the trimmed V and J ends, which lost 7 bases and 4 bases, there was a span of 22 bases. Germline CDR1 reads MDHEN; CDR2 reads SYDVKM. CDR3 length: 16 residues. Here the CDR3 reads CASTAGGSGVITEAFF. The CDR3 DNA sequence: TGTGCCAGCACTGCGGGCGGGAGTGGAGTGATCACTGAAGCTTTCTTT.

To note about this clone: Within the sample, other DNA sequences also encode this same CDR3. The chain carries TRBV20-1 and TRBJ2-1; TRBD2 might be the D (6 bases). V dropped 5 bases and J dropped 6 bases, with 8 bases sitting between them. The CDR3 extends over 11 amino acids. The germline V gene has CDR1 DFQATT and CDR2 SNEGSKA (reference sequence). CDR3 bases: TGCAGTGCTGGGACTTCCAATGAGCAGTTCTTC. This encodes CSAGTSNEQFF.

CDR3 DNA: TGTGCCAGCAGCGAGCCGCGGGACAGCCAGACCTCTGGAAACACCATATATTTT. It specifies CASSEPRDSQTSGNTIYF. The chain carries TRBV9 and TRBJ1-3, with 7 bases lining up with TRBD1. Germline V gene sequence: CDR1 SGDLS, CDR2 YYNGEE. The CDR3 spans 18 residues. The V segment lost 3 bases and the J segment 0 bases; nucleotides outside the gene matches: 12.

The rearrangement links TRBV10-1 to TRBJ1-2; D is unresolved. Per germline, CDR1 WNHNN and CDR2 SYGVQD (reference sequence). This CDR3 contains 12 residues. Trimming shortened V by 10 bases and J by 3 bases, and 12 bases separated the two germline ends. CDR3 protein: CATSKDDYGYTF. CDR3 nucleotide sequence: TGCGCCACCTCGAAGGACGACTATGGCTACACCTTC.

This chain uses TRBV6-5 with TRBJ1-1; D is possibly TRBD1 (5 bases). V lost 7 bases and J lost 2, with 11 bases in between. CDR3 length equals 13 residues. CDR1 and CDR2 from the germline V gene are MNHEY and SVGAGI. This CDR3 reads CASNPGFNTEAFF. CDR3 coding DNA: TGTGCCAGCAACCCAGGGTTTAACACTGAAGCTTTCTTT.

This clone is a singleton in its sample. This chain uses TRBV25-1 with TRBJ1-4; TRBD1 matches at 8 bases. Trimming took 8 bases from V and 8 from J; bases not matched to a gene: 7. The CDR3 covers 13 residues. Germline V gene sequence: CDR1 MGHDK, CDR2 SYGVNS. In nucleotides, the CDR3 is TGTGCCAGCGTAACAGGGGGAAGAGAAAAACTGTTTTTT. It translates to CASVTGGREKLFF. The full variable domain, completed using reference TRBV25-1 and TRBJ1-4, is EADIYQTPRYLVIGTGKKITLECSQTMGHDKMYWYQQDPGMELHLIHYSYGVNSTEKGDLSSESTVSRIRTEHFPLTLESARPSHTSQYLCASVTGGREKLFFGSGTQLSVL.

The gene calls are TRBV2 and TRBJ2-1; D is ambiguous. This CDR3 has 16 amino acids. Trimming pared 1 base from V and 0 bases from J, leaving 10 bases between. The germline CDR1 and CDR2 sequences are SNHLY and FYNNEI. The CDR3 sequence: CASSEVGPSSYNEQFF. The CDR3 region has the DNA TGTGCCAGCAGTGAAGTAGGGCCCAGCTCCTACAATGAGCAGTTCTTC.

The chain is built from TRBV5-6 and TRBJ1-3, with D maybe TRBD1 (5 bases). CDR3 length: 15 residues. V lost 1 base to trimming and J lost 4 bases, with 12 bases between them. Germline V CDR1 and CDR2: SGHDT, YYEEEE. The CDR3 nucleotides read TGTGCCAGCAGCTTGCAGCAAGGGGTCGGAAACACCATATATTTT. Amino acid sequence: CASSLQQGVGNTIYF. The whole variable domain, filled in from reference TRBV5-6 and TRBJ1-3, reads DAGVTQSPTHLIKTRGQQVTLRCSPKSGHDTVSWYQQALGQGPQFIFQYYEEEERQRGNFPDRFSGHQFPNYSSELNVNALLLGDSALYLCASSLQQGVGNTIYFGEGSWLTVV.

This clone was seen a few times. CDR3 amino acids: CASSLASGEQPQHF. The CDR3 DNA reads TGTGCCAGCAGCTTAGCGTCGGGGGAGCAGCCCCAGCATTTT. The chain employs TRBV7-8 and TRBJ1-5; D possibly corresponds to TRBD1 (5 bases). This CDR3 comprises 14 residues. The V end lost 0 bases, the J end lost 7 bases, and 10 bases lay between the germline ends. CDR1 and CDR2 (germline): SGHVS, FQNEAQ.

This clone came up a few times. The V gene is TRBV30, the J gene TRBJ1-1; no clear D. Germline V lookup: CDR1 GTSNPN, CDR2 SVGIG (reference sequence). Trimming shortened V by 2 bases and J by 6 bases, and 7 bases separated the two germline ends. This CDR3 region has 11 residues. The CDR3, as DNA: TGTGCCTGGAGTCCTACGGCTGAAGCTTTCTTT. Its translation is CAWSPTAEAFF.

The chain couples TRBV4-1 to TRBJ2-3, with 10 nucleotides matching TRBD2. V lost 4 bases to trimming and J lost 4 bases; unmatched junction nucleotides: 5. This CDR3 contains 15 residues. Per germline, CDR1 MGHRA and CDR2 YSYEKL. CDR3 nucleotides: TGCGCCAGCAGCCGACTAGCGGGTACCCCAGATACGCAGTATTTT. It specifies CASSRLAGTPDTQYF.

The V and J genes are TRBV7-8 and TRBJ1-2; D perhaps matches TRBD1 (5 bases). The CDR3 runs 13 residues. Looked up from germline, CDR1 is SGHVS and CDR2 is FQNEAQ. Trimming cost V 3 bases and J 3 bases, with 8 bases left between them. Here the CDR3 reads CASSFRGDYGYTF. As DNA, the CDR3 is TGTGCCAGCAGCTTTAGGGGCGACTATGGCTACACCTTC.

V gene TRBV27 combines with J gene TRBJ1-5; D perhaps matches TRBD1 (5 bases). This CDR3 spans 14 amino acids. CDR1 and CDR2 from the germline V gene are MNHEY and SMNVEV (reference sequence). Trimming took off 2 bases at V and 7 bases at J, with 12 bases between the two ends. The CDR3 nucleotides are TGTGCCAGCAGTTTAGTAGGGGCTCGACAGCCCCAGCATTTT. Protein: CASSLVGARQPQHF.